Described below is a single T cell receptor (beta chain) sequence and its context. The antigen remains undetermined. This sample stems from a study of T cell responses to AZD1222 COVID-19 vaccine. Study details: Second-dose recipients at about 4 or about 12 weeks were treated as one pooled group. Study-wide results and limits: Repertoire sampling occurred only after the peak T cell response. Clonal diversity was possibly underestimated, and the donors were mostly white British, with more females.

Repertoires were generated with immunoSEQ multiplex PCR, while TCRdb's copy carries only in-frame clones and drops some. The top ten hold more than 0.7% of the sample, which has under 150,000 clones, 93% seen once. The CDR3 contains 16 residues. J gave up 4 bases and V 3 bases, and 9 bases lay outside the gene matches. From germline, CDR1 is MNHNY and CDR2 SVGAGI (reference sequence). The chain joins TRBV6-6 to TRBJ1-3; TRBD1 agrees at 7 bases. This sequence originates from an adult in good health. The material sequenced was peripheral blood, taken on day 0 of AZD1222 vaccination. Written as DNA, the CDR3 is TGTGCCAGCAGTTATGACAGGGTAGTGGAAGGAAACACCATATATTTT. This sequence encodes CASSYDRVVEGNTIYF.